This paragraph covers one T cell receptor beta chain sequence. Its matching antigen is unknown. This sample was included in a study of cytomegalovirus exposure and HLA in healthy donors. The junction had 14 bases not matched to a gene; V was cut back by 4 bases and J by 5 bases. The CDR3 totals 17 residues. Germline V lookup: CDR1 MNHEY, CDR2 SMNVEV (reference sequence). Study-wide results and caveats: Cytomegalovirus status was reportedly diagnosed by the classifier with high sensitivity and specificity.

TCRdb's table, derived via immunoSEQ multiplex PCR, lists solely in-frame clones and lacks some. The sample holds just under 75,000 clones, approximately 94% seen once. Sequenced input: PBMCs. The source of this sequence is a woman under 30 in good health and CMV-seropositive. The chain carries TRBV27 and TRBJ2-1, with 7 bases lining up with TRBD1. CDR3 loop: CASSWAPGQGVHNEQFF. DNA of the CDR3: TGTGCCAGCAGTTGGGCCCCCGGGCAGGGGGTTCACAATGAGCAGTTCTTC.